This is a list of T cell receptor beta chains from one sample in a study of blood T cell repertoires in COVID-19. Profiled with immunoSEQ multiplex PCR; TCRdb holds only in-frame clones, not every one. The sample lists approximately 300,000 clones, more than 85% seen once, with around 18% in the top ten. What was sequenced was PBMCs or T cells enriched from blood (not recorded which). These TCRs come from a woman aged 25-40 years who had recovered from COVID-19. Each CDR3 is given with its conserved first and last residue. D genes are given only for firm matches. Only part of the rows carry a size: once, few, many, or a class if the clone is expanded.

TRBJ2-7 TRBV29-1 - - CSVVDGVSYEQYF TGCAGCGTTGTTGACGGAGTCTCCTACGAGCAGTACTTC
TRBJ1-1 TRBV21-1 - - CASSKVLPNTEAFF TGTGCCAGCAGCAAAGTTCTACCCAACACTGAAGCTTTCTTT
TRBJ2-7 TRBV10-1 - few CASSSRELYEQYF TGCGCCAGCAGTTCGAGGGAGTTATACGAGCAGTACTTC
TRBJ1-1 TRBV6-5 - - CASRESLNTEAFF TGTGCCAGTAGGGAGTCCCTGAACACTGAAGCTTTCTTT
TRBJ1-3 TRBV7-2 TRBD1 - CASSLAGQGNGNTIYF TGTGCCAGCAGCTTAGCGGGACAGGGGAACGGAAACACCATATATTTT
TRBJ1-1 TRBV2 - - CASRREDLNTEAFF TGTGCCAGCAGGAGGGAGGATCTGAACACTGAAGCTTTCTTT
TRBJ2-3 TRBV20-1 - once CSASRGLGGEADTQYF TGCAGTGCTAGTAGAGGGTTAGGAGGGGAGGCGGATACGCAGTATTTT
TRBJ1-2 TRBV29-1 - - CSVGPTEGYGYTF TGCAGCGTTGGCCCGACTGAAGGCTATGGCTACACCTTC
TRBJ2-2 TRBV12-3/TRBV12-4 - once CASREGGELFF TGTGCCAGCAGAGAGGGCGGGGAGCTGTTTTTT
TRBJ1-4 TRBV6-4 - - CASSFGTNNEKLFF TGTGCCAGCAGTTTCGGGACAAATAATGAAAAACTGTTTTTT
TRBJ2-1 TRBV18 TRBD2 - CASSPPGLLIKRGNEQFF TGTGCCAGCTCACCGCCGGGACTACTTATTAAGAGGGGCAATGAGCAGTTCTTC
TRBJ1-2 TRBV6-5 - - CASGRGGSYGYTF TGTGCCAGCGGTCGTGGCGGATCCTATGGCTACACCTTC
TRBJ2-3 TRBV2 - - CASSARQAPDTQYF TGTGCCAGCAGTGCCAGACAGGCGCCAGATACGCAGTATTTT
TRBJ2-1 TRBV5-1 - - CASSTGSSYNEQFF TGCGCCAGCAGCACCGGGAGCTCCTACAATGAGCAGTTCTTC
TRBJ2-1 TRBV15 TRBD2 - CATSREGGNEQFF TGTGCCACCAGCCGGGAGGGGGGCAATGAGCAGTTCTTC
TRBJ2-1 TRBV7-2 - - CASSSPGDNEQFF TGTGCCAGCAGCTCCCCAGGGGACAATGAGCAGTTCTTC
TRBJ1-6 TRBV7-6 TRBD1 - CASSPRDRSSYNSPLHF TGTGCCAGCAGCCCTCGGGACAGGAGCTCCTATAATTCACCCCTCCACTTT
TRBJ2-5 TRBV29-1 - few CSALRGGGQETQYF TGCAGCGCACTGCGAGGGGGGGGACAAGAGACCCAGTACTTC
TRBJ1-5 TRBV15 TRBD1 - CATSRESGTGLQPQHF TGTGCCACCAGCAGAGAGTCCGGGACAGGGCTTCAGCCCCAGCATTTT
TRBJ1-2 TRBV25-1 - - CASSELWGSYTF TGTGCCAGCAGTGAATTGTGGGGCAGCTACACCTTC
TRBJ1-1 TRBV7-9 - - CASSPAVRGSRTEAFF TGTGCCAGCAGCCCTGCCGTCAGGGGATCAAGAACTGAAGCTTTCTTT
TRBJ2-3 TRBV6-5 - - CASTPGASTDTQYF TGTGCCAGCACGCCAGGGGCCAGCACAGATACGCAGTATTTT
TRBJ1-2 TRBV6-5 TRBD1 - CASSLSAMTGDGYTF TGTGCCAGCAGTCTCTCCGCAATGACAGGGGATGGCTACACCTTC
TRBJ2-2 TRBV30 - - CAWTRGNPGELFF TGTGCCTGGACTAGGGGCAATCCCGGGGAGCTGTTTTTT
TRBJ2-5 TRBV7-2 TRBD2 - CASSLVSSGRVGQETQYF TGTGCCAGCAGCTTAGTTTCTAGCGGGAGGGTTGGCCAAGAGACCCAGTACTTC
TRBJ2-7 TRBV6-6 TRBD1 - CASSYSTGTGSYEQYF TGTGCCAGCAGTTACTCGACCGGGACAGGGAGTTACGAGCAGTACTTC
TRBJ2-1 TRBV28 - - CASSLPGPIPKFF TGTGCCAGCAGTTTACCAGGTCCCATCCCCAAGTTCTTC
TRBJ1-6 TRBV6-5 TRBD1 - CASSPGQGNSPLHF TGTGCCAGCAGTCCCGGACAGGGGAATTCACCCCTCCACTTT
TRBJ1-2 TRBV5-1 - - CASSETGPFYGYTF TGCGCCAGCAGCGAAACAGGACCCTTCTATGGCTACACCTTC
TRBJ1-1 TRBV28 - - CASKLAVGGAPFF TGTGCCAGCAAATTGGCGGTGGGGGGGGCGCCTTTTTTT
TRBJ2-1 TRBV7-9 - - CASSLVRSRYSYNEQFF TGTGCCAGCAGCTTAGTACGAAGTCGGTATTCGTACAATGAGCAGTTCTTC
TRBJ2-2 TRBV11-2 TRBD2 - CASSFSSGFVGELFF TGTGCCAGCAGCTTTTCTAGCGGTTTCGTCGGGGAGCTGTTTTTT
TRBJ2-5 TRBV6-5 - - CASRTTGRGTQYF TGTGCCAGCAGAACGACAGGGCGGGGGACCCAGTACTTC
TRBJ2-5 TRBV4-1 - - CASSQERRASQETQYF TGCGCCAGCAGCCAAGAGAGGAGGGCATCCCAAGAGACCCAGTACTTC
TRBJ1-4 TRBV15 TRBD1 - CATSDRPNNEKLFF TGTGCCACTTCGGACAGGCCTAATAATGAAAAACTGTTTTTT
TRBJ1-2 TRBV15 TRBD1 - CATSRDKAFGQGENYGYTF TGTGCCACCAGCAGAGATAAGGCTTTCGGACAGGGCGAAAACTATGGCTACACCTTC
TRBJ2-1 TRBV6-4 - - CASSDRSQTYNEQFF TGTGCCAGCAGTGACAGGAGCCAGACCTACAATGAGCAGTTCTTC
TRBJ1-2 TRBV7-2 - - CASSLEYTPIYGYTF TGTGCCAGCAGCTTAGAGTACACCCCAATCTATGGCTACACCTTC
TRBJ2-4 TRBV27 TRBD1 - CASGRDSLAKNIQYF TGTGCCAGCGGTAGGGACAGTCTAGCCAAAAACATTCAGTACTTC
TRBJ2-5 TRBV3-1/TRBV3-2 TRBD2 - CASSQDLRGSEETQYF TGTGCCAGCAGCCAAGATCTCCGCGGGAGTGAAGAGACCCAGTACTTC
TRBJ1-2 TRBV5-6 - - CASSFWGVDGYTF TGTGCCAGCAGCTTCTGGGGGGTTGATGGCTACACCTTC
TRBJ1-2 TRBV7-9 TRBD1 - CASSQDRALGYTF TGTGCCAGCAGCCAGGACAGGGCCCTCGGCTACACCTTC
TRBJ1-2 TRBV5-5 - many CASSLSTGLNYGYTF TGTGCCAGCAGCCTATCAACAGGGTTAAACTATGGCTACACCTTC
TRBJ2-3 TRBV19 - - CASSISDTQYF TGTGCCAGTAGTATAAGCGATACGCAGTATTTT
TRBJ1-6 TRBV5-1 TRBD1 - CASSLEGTGANSPLHF TGCGCCAGCAGCTTGGAGGGGACAGGGGCAAATTCACCCCTCCACTTT
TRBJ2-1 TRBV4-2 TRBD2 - CASSQVLAGVRRRINEQFF TGTGCCAGCAGCCAAGTGCTAGCGGGGGTAAGGCGGAGGATAAATGAGCAGTTCTTC
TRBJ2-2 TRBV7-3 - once CASGTYGGELFF TGTGCCAGCGGGACTTACGGCGGGGAGCTGTTTTTT
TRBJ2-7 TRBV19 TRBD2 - CARLAGAPREQYF TGTGCCAGACTAGCGGGCGCCCCAAGGGAGCAGTACTTC
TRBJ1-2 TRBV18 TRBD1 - CASSPQKGARGYTF TGTGCCAGCTCACCACAGAAGGGGGCGCGTGGCTACACCTTC
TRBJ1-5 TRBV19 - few CASIPGKMSNQPQHF TGTGCCAGTATACCAGGGAAGATGAGCAATCAGCCCCAGCATTTT
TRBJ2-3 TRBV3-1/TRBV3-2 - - CASSQVVNTQYF TGTGCCAGCAGCCAAGTTGTAAATACGCAGTATTTT
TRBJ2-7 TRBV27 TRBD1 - CASSFTTGGSASYEQYF TGTGCCAGCAGTTTTACTACAGGGGGCTCGGCGTCCTACGAGCAGTACTTC
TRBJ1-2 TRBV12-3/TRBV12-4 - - CASSLTGRGYTF TGTGCCAGCAGTTTAACAGGGCGAGGCTACACCTTC
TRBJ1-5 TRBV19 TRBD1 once CASSIAGTGPLGQPQHF TGTGCCAGTAGTATCGCCGGGACAGGGCCACTCGGGCAGCCCCAGCATTTT
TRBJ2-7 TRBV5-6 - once CASAEGLEGGYF TGTGCCAGCGCGGAGGGGCTAGAGGGAGGGTACTTC
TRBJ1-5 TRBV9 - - CASSVDGASNQPQHF TGTGCCAGCAGCGTAGACGGAGCTAGCAATCAGCCCCAGCATTTT
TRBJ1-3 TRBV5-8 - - CASSFGHTGNTIYF TGTGCCAGCAGCTTTGGGCATACTGGAAACACCATATATTTT
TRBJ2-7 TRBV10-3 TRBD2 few CAISLAGGMGEQYF TGTGCCATCAGTCTAGCGGGAGGGATGGGCGAGCAGTACTTC
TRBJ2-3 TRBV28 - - CASSLKQSTDTQYF TGTGCCAGCAGTTTAAAACAATCCACAGATACGCAGTATTTT
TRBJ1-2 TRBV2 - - CASSTGYGYTF TGTGCCAGCAGTACAGGGTATGGCTACACCTTC